A single sample is the source of the 9 T cell receptor beta chains below, sequenced in a study of early T cells in non-severe SARS-CoV-2 infection. TCRdb analysed the 5' RACE reads with MiXCR anew, one entry per CDR3 protein. The profile covers approximately 32,000 distinct CDR3 sequences, with around 3.9% appearing a single time and 5.9% taken by the ten largest. Input material: whole blood. Receptors originate from an adult who was a healthcare worker with PCR-confirmed SARS-CoV-2 infection or an uninfected control (not recorded which).

V usage is TRBV7-6 and J usage is TRBJ2-7, with TRBD1 matching over 7 bases. Trimming at V came to 0 bases and at J to 0 bases, leaving 2 bases not matched to a gene. Germline values: CDR1 SGHVS, CDR2 FNYEAQ. The CDR3 length is 15 residues. The DNA of the CDR3 is TGTGCCAGCAGCTTAGCAGGGACAGACTCCTACGAGCAGTACTTC. Translation: CASSLAGTDSYEQYF.

This clonotype showed up many times. The rearrangement uses TRBV3-1 and TRBJ2-6, with D unclear. The CDR3 contains 15 residues. Per the germline V gene, CDR1 is LGHDT and CDR2 is YNNKEL (reference sequence). Trimming shortened V by 1 base and J by 4 bases, and 8 bases separated the two germline ends. This chain's CDR3 is CASSQAAPGANVLTF. CDR3 DNA: TGTGCCAGCAGCCAAGCGGCCCCAGGGGCCAACGTCCTGACTTTC.

The CDR3 loop is CASDELSYEQYF. The CDR3 DNA reads TGTGCCAGCGACGAGCTCTCCTACGAGCAGTACTTC. The genes are TRBV2 and TRBJ2-7; D call uncertain. V was shortened by 8 bases and J by 0 bases, with 8 bases between the two germline ends. Germline lookup yields CDR1 SNHLY and CDR2 FYNNEI. There are 12 residues in the CDR3.

In its sample, this clonotype was seen many times. This sequence joins TRBV5-1 and TRBJ2-1; D gene uncertain. Germline values: CDR1 SGHRS, CDR2 YFSETQ. The CDR3 is made up of 14 amino acids. V was pared by 1 base and J by 0 bases, with 5 bases between. The CDR3 nucleotides read TGCGCCAGCAGCTTGAGGAGCTCCTACAATGAGCAGTTCTTC. This translates into CASSLRSSYNEQFF.

This clonotype occurred many times. The CDR3 region has the DNA TGCAGCGCCGGACGGCCCCAAGAGACCCAGTACTTC. Its translation is CSAGRPQETQYF. The chain carries TRBV29-1 and TRBJ2-5; the D is unclear. CDR1 SQVTM and CDR2 ANQGSEA come from the germline V gene. The length of the CDR3 is 12 residues. Trimming took off 7 bases at V and 1 base at J, with 10 bases between the two ends. Combining the CDR3 with reference TRBV29-1 and TRBJ2-5 gives the whole variable domain SAVISQKPSRDICQRGTSLTIQCQVDSQVTMMFWYRQQPGQSLTLIATANQGSEATYESGFVIDKFPISRPNLTFSTLTVSNMSPEDSSIYLCSAGRPQETQYFGPGTRLLVL.

This clonotype was observed at least ten times. CDR3 sequence: CASSLGRFSGANVLTF. In nucleotides, the CDR3 is TGTGCCAGCAGCTTAGGTCGGTTCTCTGGGGCCAACGTCCTGACTTTC. The V call is TRBV7-2, the J call TRBJ2-6; D remains unclear. Germline V lookup: CDR1 SGHTA, CDR2 FQGNSA. Trimming stripped 1 base from V and 0 bases from J, with 7 bases between. This CDR3 has 16 amino acids.

This clonotype was recorded at least ten times. The rearrangement links TRBV29-1 to TRBJ2-1; no reliable D call. Per the germline V gene, CDR1 is SQVTM and CDR2 is ANQGSEA. The ends were cut back, 6 bases at V and 5 bases at J, with 2 bases in the middle. This CDR3 is built from 9 residues. CDR3 amino acids: CSVNNEQFF. DNA of the CDR3: TGCAGCGTCAACAATGAGCAGTTCTTC.

In its sample, this clonotype was seen many times. This chain connects TRBV7-9 to TRBJ2-7; 8 bases are shared with TRBD1. This CDR3 is 14 amino acids long. Germline CDR1 SEHNR, CDR2 FQNEAQ (reference sequence). Germline trimming cut 1 base from V and 3 bases from J; bases unmatched to any gene: 2. The CDR3: CASSLGGTGYEQYF. In DNA, the CDR3 is TGTGCCAGCAGCTTAGGGGGGACAGGCTACGAGCAGTACTTC.

This clonotype was observed at least ten times. The rearrangement uses TRBV7-9 and TRBJ2-5, with D maybe TRBD2 (6 bases). The CDR3 length is 15 residues. V lost 0 bases to trimming and J lost 2 bases, with 10 bases between them. The V gene's germline CDR1 is SEHNR and CDR2 FQNEAQ (reference sequence). CDR3 residues: CASSLALAEQETQYF. The CDR3, as DNA: TGTGCCAGCAGCTTAGCACTAGCAGAACAAGAGACCCAGTACTTC.